The subject of this entry is one T cell receptor beta chain. The data stem from a study of CD8 T cells in ankylosing spondylitis. Researchers built TCR beta libraries using quantitative 5'-RACE with molecular barcodes. TCRdb used MiXCR to reprocess the 5' RACE reads, holding one entry per CDR3 protein. The profile shows roughly 150,000 distinct CDR3 sequences, roughly 31% of them singletons. The germline CDR1 and CDR2 sequences are MNHEY and SVGEGT. Trimming stripped 6 bases from V and 6 bases from J, with 11 bases between. CDR3 length: 12 amino acids. Sequencing used synovial fluid, either unsorted or a sorted T cell fraction (not recorded which). The genes are TRBV6-2 or TRBV6-3 and TRBJ1-2; D gene uncertain. This clonotype was obtained from a male donor with ankylosing spondylitis. This CDR3 reads CASSAMRDGYTF. The CDR3 nucleotides read TGTGCCAGCAGCGCCATGAGGGATGGCTACACCTTC.